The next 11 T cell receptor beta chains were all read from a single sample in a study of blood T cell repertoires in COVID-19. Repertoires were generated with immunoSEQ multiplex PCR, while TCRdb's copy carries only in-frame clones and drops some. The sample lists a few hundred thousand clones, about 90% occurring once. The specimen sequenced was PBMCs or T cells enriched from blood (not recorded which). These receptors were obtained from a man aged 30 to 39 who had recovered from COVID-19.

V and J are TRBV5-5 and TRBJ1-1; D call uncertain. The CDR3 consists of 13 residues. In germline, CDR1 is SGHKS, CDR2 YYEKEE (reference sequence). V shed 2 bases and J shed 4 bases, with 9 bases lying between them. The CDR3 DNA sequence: TGTGCCAGCAGCTTTTTGGGCATCACTGAAGCTTTCTTT. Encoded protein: CASSFLGITEAFF.

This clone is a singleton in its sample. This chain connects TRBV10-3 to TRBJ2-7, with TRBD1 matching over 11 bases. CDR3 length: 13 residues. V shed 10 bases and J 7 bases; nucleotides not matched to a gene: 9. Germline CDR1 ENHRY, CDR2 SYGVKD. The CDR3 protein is CATGQGATREQYF. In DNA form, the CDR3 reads TGTGCCACCGGACAGGGGGCGACCCGGGAGCAGTACTTC.

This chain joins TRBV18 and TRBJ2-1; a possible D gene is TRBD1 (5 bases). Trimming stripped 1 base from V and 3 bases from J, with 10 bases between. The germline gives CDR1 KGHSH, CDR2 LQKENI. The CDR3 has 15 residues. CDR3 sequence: CASSPQGYGYNEQFF. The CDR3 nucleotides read TGTGCCAGCTCACCACAGGGGTACGGCTACAATGAGCAGTTCTTC.

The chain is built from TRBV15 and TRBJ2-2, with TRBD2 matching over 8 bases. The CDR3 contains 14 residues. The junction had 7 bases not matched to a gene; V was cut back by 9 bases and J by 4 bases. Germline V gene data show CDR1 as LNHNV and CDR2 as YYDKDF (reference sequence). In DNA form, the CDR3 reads TGTGCCACTTCCAGGACTAGCTCCACCGGGGAGCTGTTTTTT. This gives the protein CATSRTSSTGELFF.

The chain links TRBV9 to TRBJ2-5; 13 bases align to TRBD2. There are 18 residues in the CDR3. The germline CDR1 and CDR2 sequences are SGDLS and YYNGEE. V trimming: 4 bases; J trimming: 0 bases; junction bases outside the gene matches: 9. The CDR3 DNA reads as TGTGCCAGCAGCCCCAGGACTAGCGGGGGCCAGTACCAAGAGACCCAGTACTTC. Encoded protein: CASSPRTSGGQYQETQYF. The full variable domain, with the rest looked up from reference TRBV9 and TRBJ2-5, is DSGVTQTPKHLITATGQRVTLRCSPRSGDLSVYWYQQSLDQGLQFLIQYYNGEERAKGNILERFSAQQFPDLHSELNLSSLELGDSALYFCASSPRTSGGQYQETQYFGPGTRLLVL.

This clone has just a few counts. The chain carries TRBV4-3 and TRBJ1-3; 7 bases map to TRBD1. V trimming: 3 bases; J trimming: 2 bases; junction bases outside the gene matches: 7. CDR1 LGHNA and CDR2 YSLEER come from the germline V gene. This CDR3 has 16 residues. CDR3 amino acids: CASSQDKTGPGNTIYF. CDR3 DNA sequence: TGCGCCAGCAGCCAGGACAAGACAGGGCCTGGAAACACCATATATTTT.

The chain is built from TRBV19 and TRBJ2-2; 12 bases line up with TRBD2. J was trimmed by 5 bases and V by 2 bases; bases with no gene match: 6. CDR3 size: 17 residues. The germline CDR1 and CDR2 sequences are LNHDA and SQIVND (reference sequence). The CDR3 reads CASSILASGRGTGELFF. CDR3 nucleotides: TGTGCCAGTAGTATACTGGCTAGCGGGAGGGGTACCGGGGAGCTGTTTTTT.

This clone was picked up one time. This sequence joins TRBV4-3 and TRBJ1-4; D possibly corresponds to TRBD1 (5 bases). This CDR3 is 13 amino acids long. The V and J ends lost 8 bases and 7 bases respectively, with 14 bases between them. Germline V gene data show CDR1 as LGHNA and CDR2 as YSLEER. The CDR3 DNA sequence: TGCGCCAGCGGACAAAGGGCTACTGAAAAACTGTTTTTT. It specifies CASGQRATEKLFF.

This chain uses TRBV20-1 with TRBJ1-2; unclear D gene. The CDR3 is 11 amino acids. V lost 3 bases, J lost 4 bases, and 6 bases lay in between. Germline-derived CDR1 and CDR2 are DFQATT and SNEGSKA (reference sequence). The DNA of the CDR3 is TGCAGTGCTAGTACAGTCTATGGCTACACCTTC. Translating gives CSASTVYGYTF.

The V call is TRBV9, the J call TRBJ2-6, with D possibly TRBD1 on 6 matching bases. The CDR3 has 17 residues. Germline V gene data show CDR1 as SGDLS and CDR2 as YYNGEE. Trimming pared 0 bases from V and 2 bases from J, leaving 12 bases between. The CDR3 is CASSVVLGGTGANVLTF. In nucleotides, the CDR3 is TGTGCCAGCAGCGTAGTGTTAGGGGGAACTGGGGCCAACGTCCTGACTTTC.

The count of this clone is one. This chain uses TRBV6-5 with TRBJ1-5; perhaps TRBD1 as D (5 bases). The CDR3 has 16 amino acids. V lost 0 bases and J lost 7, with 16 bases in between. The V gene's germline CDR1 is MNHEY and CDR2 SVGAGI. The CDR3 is CASSYSTSGVRQPQHF. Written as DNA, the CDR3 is TGTGCCAGCAGTTACTCGACATCGGGGGTGAGACAGCCCCAGCATTTT.